Listed here are 27 T cell receptor beta chains from one sample, sequenced in a study of blood T cell repertoires in COVID-19. Repertoires were generated with immunoSEQ multiplex PCR, while TCRdb's copy carries only in-frame clones and drops some. The table includes over 90,000 clones, about 80% detected once. The source material was peripheral blood. Receptors were obtained from a human donor in a cohort sampled during active COVID-19.

This chain links TRBV4-3 with TRBJ1-2; unclear D gene. Germline V gene data show CDR1 as LGHNA and CDR2 as YSLEER. The V end was cut by 1 base, the J end by 8 bases, with 14 bases between. CDR3 size: 14 residues. The CDR3 DNA is TGCGCCAGCAGCCAAGGTACGTCGAGGAAGGGCTACACCTTC. Its protein is CASSQGTSRKGYTF.

The chain couples TRBV6-5 to TRBJ1-3; D might be TRBD1 (5 bases). CDR1 and CDR2 from the germline V gene are MNHEY and SVGAGI. The CDR3 is 13 amino acids. V lost 7 bases, J lost 4 bases, and 11 bases lay in between. The DNA for the CDR3 is TGTGCCAGCACGCGGGGCTCCGGAAACACCATATATTTT. Its translation: CASTRGSGNTIYF.

V and J are TRBV25-1 and TRBJ2-5; 9 bases line up with TRBD1. The germline V gene has CDR1 MGHDK and CDR2 SYGVNS. V shed 4 bases and J 7 bases; nucleotides not matched to a gene: 7. CDR3 length equals 14 residues. Here the CDR3 reads CASSVTGGSGTQYF. As DNA, the CDR3 is TGTGCCAGCAGTGTCACAGGGGGCTCGGGGACCCAGTACTTC. The variable domain in full, with the rest retrieved from reference TRBV25-1 and TRBJ2-5, is EADIYQTPRYLVIGTGKKITLECSQTMGHDKMYWYQQDPGMELHLIHYSYGVNSTEKGDLSSESTVSRIRTEHFPLTLESARPSHTSQYLCASSVTGGSGTQYFGPGTRLLVL.

This chain connects TRBV5-1 to TRBJ2-2, with 7 nucleotides matching TRBD1. CDR1 and CDR2 from the germline V gene are SGHRS and YFSETQ. This CDR3 has 17 residues. The trim removed 4 bases at V and 5 bases at J, leaving 14 bases unmatched. The CDR3 region is CASSHLSDRARTGELFF. The CDR3 coding sequence is TGCGCCAGCAGCCATCTCAGCGACAGGGCGAGAACCGGGGAGCTGTTTTTT.

The chain has TRBV20-1 and TRBJ1-3; D not certain. This CDR3 has 14 amino acids. V lost 3 bases to trimming and J lost 3 bases, with 12 bases between them. From germline, CDR1 is DFQATT and CDR2 SNEGSKA (reference sequence). The CDR3 DNA reads TGCAGTGCTAGTAACAGCATCTTTGGAAACACCATATATTTT. Translating it yields CSASNSIFGNTIYF.

The chain recombines TRBV6-5 with TRBJ1-1; 9 nucleotides align to TRBD1. The CDR3 runs to 13 residues. Per the germline V gene, CDR1 is MNHEY and CDR2 is SVGAGI. Trimming took 6 bases from V and 5 from J; bases not matched to a gene: 4. The CDR3 bases are TGTGCCAGCAGCACAGACAGGGGGACTGAAGCTTTCTTT. Translating it yields CASSTDRGTEAFF.

The rearrangement joins TRBV19 to TRBJ2-3; D possibly corresponds to TRBD1 (6 bases). The V and J ends lost 0 bases and 1 base respectively, with 17 bases between them. Germline-derived CDR1 and CDR2 are LNHDA and SQIVND (reference sequence). The CDR3 consists of 18 residues. In DNA, the CDR3 is TGTGCCAGTAGTATAGAGGGCAGGGGAAATCCTCGCACAGATACGCAGTATTTT. This sequence encodes CASSIEGRGNPRTDTQYF.

V gene TRBV5-1 combines with J gene TRBJ1-4; maybe TRBD1 (5 bases). CDR3 length: 16 amino acids. V was trimmed by 4 bases and J by 0 bases, leaving 13 bases between them. The germline V gene has CDR1 SGHRS and CDR2 YFSETQ. As DNA, the CDR3 is TGCGCCAGCAGCCCCGGCGGGGGTACAACTAATGAAAAACTGTTTTTT. This codes for CASSPGGGTTNEKLFF.

The chain has TRBV6-5 and TRBJ1-2; tentatively, D is TRBD1 (5 bases). The CDR3 is 15 residues long. Germline V gene lookup returns CDR1 MNHEY and CDR2 SVGAGI. Trimming took off 2 bases at V and 7 bases at J, with 17 bases between the two ends. CDR3 sequence (DNA): TGTGCCAGCAGTTACGGGGGTCCGGGGGAGAGTGGCTACACCTTC. This sequence encodes CASSYGGPGESGYTF.

The rearrangement joins TRBV30 to TRBJ1-5; no definite D call. CDR3 length: 13 amino acids. From germline, CDR1 is GTSNPN and CDR2 SVGIG (reference sequence). V was trimmed by 2 bases and J by 8 bases, leaving 13 bases between them. The CDR3 sequence is CAWSPEGAKPQHF. CDR3 in DNA: TGTGCCTGGAGTCCGGAGGGCGCGAAGCCCCAGCATTTT. The full variable domain, its missing parts supplied by reference TRBV30 and TRBJ1-5, is SQTIHQWPATLVQPVGSPLSLECTVEGTSNPNLYWYRQAAGRGLQLLFYSVGIGQISSEVPQNLSASRPQDRQFILSSKKLLLSDSGFYLCAWSPEGAKPQHFGDGTRLSIL.

CDR3 in amino acids: CASSVTGWDYGYTF. The CDR3 DNA is TGTGCCAGCAGCGTGACCGGGTGGGACTATGGCTACACCTTC. J is TRBJ1-2 and V is TRBV9; D is undetermined. Trimming cost V 2 bases and J 3 bases, with 11 bases left between them. The CDR3 is made up of 14 amino acids. CDR1 is SGDLS and CDR2 is YYNGEE in the germline V gene.

This clone showed up just a few times. This chain joins TRBV10-3 and TRBJ2-2; D possibly corresponds to TRBD2 (6 bases). V lost 10 bases, J lost 3 bases, and 21 bases lay in between. This CDR3 spans 16 amino acids. Germline values: CDR1 ENHRY, CDR2 SYGVKD. CDR3 loop: CATTLLGGDHTGELFF. The CDR3 coding sequence is TGTGCCACAACCCTCCTGGGCGGGGATCACACCGGGGAGCTGTTTTTT.

The chain recombines TRBV12-3 or TRBV12-4 with TRBJ2-3; TRBD1 might be the D (6 bases). Trimming removed 7 bases at V and 2 bases at J, with 10 bases between. CDR3 size: 13 residues. In nucleotides, the CDR3 is TGTGCCAGCACTCAGGGGAACACAGATACGCAGTATTTT. Residues: CASTQGNTDTQYF.

The chain has TRBV5-1 and TRBJ2-2; TRBD2 agrees at 7 bases. V was pared by 3 bases and J by 0 bases, with 5 bases of the junction left unmatched. This CDR3 region has 16 residues. From germline, CDR1 is SGHRS and CDR2 YFSETQ. The CDR3: CASSSMRGSNTGELFF. CDR3 DNA: TGCGCCAGCAGCTCTATGCGGGGGTCGAACACCGGGGAGCTGTTTTTT.

The gene calls are TRBV5-4 and TRBJ1-1, with D perhaps matching TRBD1 (5 bases). This CDR3 comprises 14 residues. V shed 3 bases and J shed 0 bases, with 9 bases lying between them. Germline V gene lookup returns CDR1 SGHNT and CDR2 YYREEE (reference sequence). This CDR3 is CASSSRAVNTEAFF. DNA of the CDR3: TGTGCCAGCAGCTCCAGGGCGGTGAACACTGAAGCTTTCTTT.

V usage is TRBV3-1 (or the pseudogene TRBV3-2) and J usage is TRBJ2-5; 11 positions match TRBD2. CDR3 length equals 17 residues. The V gene end was trimmed by 4 bases and the J gene end by 4 bases; junction bases not matched to a gene: 11. Germline V gene data show CDR1 as LGHDT and CDR2 as YNNKEL (reference sequence). The CDR3 nucleotides are TGTGCCAGCAGCCGCCCTTTAGATACTAGCGGGGGAGAGACCCAGTACTTC. Its translation: CASSRPLDTSGGETQYF.

The chain links TRBV5-8 to TRBJ1-1; D is undetermined. Trimming removed 0 bases at V and 1 base at J, with 7 bases between. The germline V gene encodes CDR1 SGHTS and CDR2 YDEGEE. There are 14 residues in the CDR3. In DNA, the CDR3 is TGTGCCAGCAGCTTGGGACACCGGAACACTGAAGCTTTCTTT. This codes for CASSLGHRNTEAFF.

This chain connects TRBV7-2 to TRBJ1-1, with D possibly TRBD1 on 5 matching bases. The CDR3 runs to 12 residues. The ends were cut back, 5 bases at V and 10 bases at J, with 14 bases in the middle. CDR1 SGHTA and CDR2 FQGNSA come from the germline V gene. The CDR3 protein is CASSQLGVRAFF. CDR3 DNA sequence: TGTGCCAGCAGCCAGCTAGGGGTTCGAGCTTTCTTT. The variable domain in full, completed from reference TRBV7-2 and TRBJ1-1, reads GAGVSQSPSNKVTEKGKDVELRCDPISGHTALYWYRQSLGQGLEFLIYFQGNSAPDKSGLPSDRFSAERTGGSVSTLTIQRTQQEDSAVYLCASSQLGVRAFFGQGTRLTVV.

The rearrangement uses TRBV6-2 or TRBV6-3 and TRBJ2-7; 10 nucleotides align to TRBD2. Germline V lookup: CDR1 MNHEY, CDR2 SVGEGT. The V gene end was trimmed by 5 bases and the J gene end by 4 bases; junction bases not matched to a gene: 11. The CDR3 has 16 amino acids. The CDR3 reads CASSTSSGGRTYEQYF. The CDR3 nucleotides are TGTGCCAGCAGTACCAGTAGCGGGGGGCGAACTTACGAGCAGTACTTC.

This chain links TRBV5-4 with TRBJ1-2; TRBD1 is a possible D gene (6 bases). The germline CDR1 and CDR2 sequences are SGHNT and YYREEE (reference sequence). The V gene lost 4 bases and the J gene lost 2 bases, with 9 bases spanning the gap. CDR3 length equals 13 residues. The CDR3 region has the DNA TGTGCCAGCAGCCGGGACACAAACTATGGCTACACCTTC. The encoded protein is CASSRDTNYGYTF.

The chain joins TRBV7-3 to TRBJ2-5, with 7 bases aligning to TRBD1. Trimming removed 5 bases from V and 4 bases from J; junction bases left unmatched: 13. The length of the CDR3 is 16 residues. Germline CDR1 reads SGHTA; CDR2 reads FQGTGA. The CDR3 DNA reads TGTGCCAGCAGCCCAGCACCCACAGGGGCGCGAGAGACCCAGTACTTC. Protein product: CASSPAPTGARETQYF.

Worth noting for this clone: Compared with germline, one end of the junction differs, possibly owing to a read error. V and J are TRBV7-2 and TRBJ2-3; the match to TRBD2 covers 12 bases. Germline V gene data show CDR1 as SGHTA and CDR2 as FQGNSA. CDR3 size: 15 residues. The DNA for the CDR3 is TGTGCCAGCAGCGTAGCTAGCGGGGGGGTGGATACGCAGTATTTT. As protein: CASSVASGGVDTQYF.

The rearrangement links TRBV5-1 to TRBJ1-2; D is undetermined. Germline CDR1 SGHRS, CDR2 YFSETQ. This CDR3 has 14 residues. Trimming removed 0 bases from V and 0 bases from J, with 6 bases in between. The CDR3 protein is CASSLGTTNYGYTF. The CDR3 DNA sequence: TGCGCCAGCAGCTTGGGGACTACTAACTATGGCTACACCTTC.

In DNA form, the CDR3 reads TGCGCCAGCAGCTTGGCCGTTTTAGATACGCAGTATTTT. Its translation: CASSLAVLDTQYF. The V call is TRBV5-1, the J call TRBJ2-3, with D hard to call. The V and J ends lost 0 bases and 5 bases respectively, with 7 bases between them. The CDR3 covers 13 residues. Germline-derived CDR1 and CDR2 are SGHRS and YFSETQ.

V and J are TRBV7-8 and TRBJ1-2; 7 bases match TRBD1. CDR3 length: 12 residues. V dropped 5 bases and J dropped 5; count of bases not matched to a gene: 2. Germline CDR1 reads SGHVS; CDR2 reads FQNEAQ. CDR3 in amino acids: CASSTGEYGYTF. The DNA for the CDR3 is TGTGCCAGCAGCACAGGGGAATATGGCTACACCTTC.

The rearrangement links TRBV15 to TRBJ1-1, with D possibly being TRBD1 (6 bases). The germline V and J ends were trimmed by 5 bases and 7 bases, with 11 bases remaining between them. The V gene's germline CDR1 is LNHNV and CDR2 YYDKDF (reference sequence). The CDR3 spans 12 residues. CDR3 nucleotide sequence: TGTGCCACCAGCGCTCACAGGGATGAAGCTTTCTTT. Residues: CATSAHRDEAFF. The whole variable domain, remainder taken from reference TRBV15 and TRBJ1-1, is DAMVIQNPRYQVTQFGKPVTLSCSQTLNHNVMYWYQQKSSQAPKLLFHYYDKDFNNEADTPDNFQSRRPNTSFCFLDIRSPGLGDTAMYLCATSAHRDEAFFGQGTRLTVV.

The table lists this clone with a count of one. The J gene is TRBJ2-3, the V gene TRBV5-1; a weak D match, TRBD2 (6 bases). The germline V gene has CDR1 SGHRS and CDR2 YFSETQ. Trimming cost V 4 bases and J 6 bases, with 18 bases left between them. This CDR3 spans 15 amino acids. The CDR3 nucleotides read TGCGCCAGCAGCCATGGGGAGGTGGGGTTGGATACGCAGTATTTT. It encodes CASSHGEVGLDTQYF.